The 30 T cell receptor beta chains presented below share a single source sample, sequenced in a study of HIV-infected patients and healthy controls. TCRdb reanalysed the 5' RACE reads using MiXCR and keeps one entry per CDR3 protein. Among around 67,000 distinct CDR3 sequences, about 17% were seen once, and the ten largest hold approximately 5%. The sample was CD4+ T cells from blood. These receptors were obtained from a human donor in good health.

With regard to this clonotype: Germline is not matched at one junction end, which may reflect a read error. The chain carries TRBV7-9 and TRBJ2-7; 12 nucleotides match TRBD2. The CDR3 totals 16 residues. From germline, CDR1 is SEHNR and CDR2 FQNEAQ (reference sequence). The CDR3 region is CASSLAGTSGRYERYF. The CDR3 DNA follows: TGTGCCAGCAGCTTAGCCGGGACTAGCGGGCGCTACGAGCGGTACTTC.

This clonotype appeared a few times. The genes are TRBV9 and TRBJ2-3; TRBD2 is a possible D gene (5 bases). Germline CDR1 reads SGDLS; CDR2 reads YYNGEE. Trimming removed 2 bases at V and 3 bases at J, with 7 bases between. The CDR3 has 13 amino acids. This CDR3 reads CASSVLATDTQYF. DNA of the CDR3: TGTGCCAGCAGCGTTCTAGCAACAGATACGCAGTATTTT. Together with reference TRBV9 and TRBJ2-3, the CDR3 gives the full variable domain: DSGVTQTPKHLITATGQRVTLRCSPRSGDLSVYWYQQSLDQGLQFLIQYYNGEERAKGNILERFSAQQFPDLHSELNLSSLELGDSALYFCASSVLATDTQYFGPGTRLTVL.

The chain joins TRBV29-1 to TRBJ1-5; TRBD1 matches 9 bases. V lost 4 bases and J lost 4; bases outside the gene matches: 2. CDR1 is SQVTM and CDR2 is ANQGSEA in the germline V gene. CDR3 length equals 13 residues. The CDR3 region is CSVGDRVNQPQHF. Here the CDR3 DNA reads TGCAGCGTTGGGGACAGGGTTAATCAGCCCCAGCATTTT.

This clonotype was seen repeatedly, ten times or more. The chain employs TRBV20-1 and TRBJ2-2; no firm D call. Trimming removed 3 bases from V and 0 bases from J, with 8 bases in between. This CDR3 has 14 residues. CDR1 DFQATT and CDR2 SNEGSKA come from the germline V gene (reference sequence). The CDR3 spells CSASVPANTGELFF. The CDR3 DNA reads as TGCAGTGCTAGCGTGCCGGCGAACACCGGGGAGCTGTTTTTT.

This chain uses TRBV6-5 with TRBJ2-2; TRBD2 is a possible D gene (6 bases). The germline gives CDR1 MNHEY, CDR2 SVGAGI. The CDR3 covers 14 residues. The V end was cut by 2 bases, the J end by 4 bases, with 8 bases between. The CDR3 DNA reads as TGTGCCAGCAGTTACCGGGAGCCCACCGGGGAGCTGTTTTTT. This codes for CASSYREPTGELFF.

This clonotype has just a few counts. This sequence joins TRBV6-6 and TRBJ1-5; unclear D gene. The CDR3 extends over 17 amino acids. Germline CDR1 reads MNHNY; CDR2 reads SVGAGI (reference sequence). V was cut by 0 bases and J by 6 bases, with 18 bases left in between. The CDR3 sequence is CASSYSQAGQKLQPQHF. The CDR3 nucleotides are TGTGCCAGCAGTTACTCGCAGGCGGGTCAGAAACTTCAGCCCCAGCATTTT.

This clonotype was picked up a small number of times. The rearrangement joins TRBV28 to TRBJ1-1; no clear D gene. From germline, CDR1 is MDHEN and CDR2 SYDVKM. V was pared by 7 bases and J by 1 base, with 10 bases between. The length of the CDR3 is 13 residues. This chain's CDR3 is CASTARWNTEAFF. CDR3 DNA: TGTGCCAGCACGGCCCGCTGGAACACTGAAGCTTTCTTT.

V is TRBV28 and J is TRBJ1-5; D is perhaps TRBD1 (6 bases). Germline loops: CDR1 MDHEN, CDR2 SYDVKM. This CDR3 region has 15 residues. V lost 1 base to trimming and J lost 3 bases, with 10 bases between them. CDR3 region: CASSLSGAYNQPQHF. CDR3 DNA: TGTGCCAGCAGTTTATCAGGGGCTTACAATCAGCCCCAGCATTTT.

J is TRBJ2-3 and V is TRBV20-1, with 9 bases identical to TRBD2. Germline loops: CDR1 DFQATT, CDR2 SNEGSKA (reference sequence). The CDR3 consists of 14 residues. The V gene end was trimmed by 1 base and the J gene end by 1 base; junction bases not matched to a gene: 0. The chain's CDR3 is CSARGTSGTDTQYF. CDR3 DNA: TGCAGTGCTAGAGGGACTAGCGGCACAGATACGCAGTATTTT.

There are a few counts of this clonotype. The rearrangement links TRBV7-9 to TRBJ1-5; D remains unclear. Germline lookup yields CDR1 SEHNR and CDR2 FQNEAQ (reference sequence). V lost 1 base and J lost 2, with 9 bases in between. This CDR3 contains 15 residues. The CDR3 loop reads CASSLERAGNQPQHF. The CDR3, as DNA: TGTGCCAGCAGCTTAGAGAGGGCTGGCAATCAGCCCCAGCATTTT.

The rearrangement uses TRBV12-3 or TRBV12-4 and TRBJ2-7; TRBD1 or TRBD2 may be the D gene (6 bases each). This CDR3 has 17 residues. Trimming removed 2 bases from V and 2 bases from J, with 19 bases in between. The CDR3 coding sequence is TGTGCCAGCAGTTTAAGGGGGGACACCCAATCCCCCTACGAGCAGTACTTC. Its protein is CASSLRGDTQSPYEQYF.

The sample holds a few counts of this clonotype. The CDR3 DNA sequence: TGCGCCAGCAGCCAAGAGGACGGCAGGGGGTATGGCTACACCTTC. The encoded protein is CASSQEDGRGYGYTF. The chain is built from TRBV4-3 and TRBJ1-2, with TRBD1 matching over 7 bases. Germline CDR1 reads LGHNA; CDR2 reads YSLEER. V gave up 0 bases and J gave up 5 bases; unmatched junction bases: 6. CDR3 length equals 15 residues.

This chain connects TRBV7-9 to TRBJ2-1, with TRBD2 as a possible D gene (5 bases). Trimming pared 6 bases from V and 9 bases from J, leaving 15 bases between. CDR1 and CDR2 (germline): SEHNR, FQNEAQ (reference sequence). The CDR3 consists of 13 residues. The CDR3 is CASSYGLPGEQFF. The CDR3 bases are TGTGCCAGCAGTTACGGACTGCCTGGTGAGCAGTTCTTC. Full variable domain (remainder filled in from reference TRBV7-9 and TRBJ2-1): DTGVSQNPRHKITKRGQNVTFRCDPISEHNRLYWYRQTLGQGPEFLTYFQNEAQLEKSRLLSDRFSAERPKGSFSTLEIQRTEQGDSAMYLCASSYGLPGEQFFGPGTRLTVL.

This clonotype showed up just a few times. The chain recombines TRBV7-2 with TRBJ2-6; 7 nucleotides agree with TRBD1. Trimming took 4 bases from V and 2 from J; bases not matched to a gene: 8. The CDR3 runs 17 residues. Germline values: CDR1 SGHTA, CDR2 FQGNSA. This chain's CDR3 is CASSYLIGGTGANVLTF. Written as DNA, the CDR3 is TGTGCCAGCAGCTACTTAATAGGGGGCACTGGGGCCAACGTCCTGACTTTC. Full variable domain (rest looked up from reference TRBV7-2 and TRBJ2-6): GAGVSQSPSNKVTEKGKDVELRCDPISGHTALYWYRQSLGQGLEFLIYFQGNSAPDKSGLPSDRFSAERTGGSVSTLTIQRTQQEDSAVYLCASSYLIGGTGANVLTFGAGSRLTVL.

This clonotype was detected ten times or more. The chain uses TRBV28 and TRBJ2-3; TRBD2 matches 8 bases. Germline CDR1 reads MDHEN; CDR2 reads SYDVKM. The V and J ends lost 5 bases and 3 bases, in that order; junction bases with no gene match: 10. This CDR3 has 16 amino acids. The CDR3 sequence is CASSGRGGPRTDTQYF. The CDR3 DNA reads as TGTGCCAGCAGTGGACGCGGGGGGCCGCGGACAGATACGCAGTATTTT.

The chain couples TRBV28 to TRBJ2-7, with D maybe TRBD1 (6 bases). Germline values: CDR1 MDHEN, CDR2 SYDVKM. The CDR3 spans 15 residues. V lost 1 base and J lost 2, with 12 bases in between. CDR3 DNA sequence: TGTGCCAGCAGTTTATCAGTCAGGGGCACCTACGAGCAGTACTTC. This sequence encodes CASSLSVRGTYEQYF.

This clonotype was counted a few times. This chain uses TRBV24-1 with TRBJ2-3, with 11 bases lining up with TRBD2. In germline, CDR1 is KGHDR, CDR2 SFDVKD. The CDR3 contains 17 residues. The V and J ends lost 5 bases and 1 base, in that order; junction bases with no gene match: 7. The CDR3 here is CATSVLAGGLGTDTQYF. CDR3 coding DNA: TGTGCCACCAGTGTGCTAGCGGGAGGACTCGGCACAGATACGCAGTATTTT.

This clonotype occurred a few times. The J gene is TRBJ1-4, the V gene TRBV5-5; perhaps TRBD1 as D (5 bases). The CDR3 is 16 amino acids. V was shortened by 3 bases and J by 6 bases, with 18 bases between the two germline ends. Per the germline V gene, CDR1 is SGHKS and CDR2 is YYEKEE (reference sequence). DNA of the CDR3: TGTGCCAGCAGCTGGAGCTGGGGCGTTCGGGATGAAAAACTGTTTTTT. Its protein product is CASSWSWGVRDEKLFF.

Many counts were recorded for this clonotype. CDR3 loop: CASSYRTGLNQPQHF. CDR3 DNA: TGTGCCAGCAGTTATAGGACGGGACTCAATCAGCCCCAGCATTTT. This chain uses TRBV6-6 with TRBJ1-5; weak D call: TRBD1 (5 bases). The CDR3 is made up of 15 amino acids. Trimming left V 3 bases short and J 3 bases short, with 12 bases between. Germline CDR1 MNHNY, CDR2 SVGAGI (reference sequence).

The rearrangement joins TRBV6-1 to TRBJ1-3, with 7 bases lining up with TRBD1. With V trimmed by 8 bases and J by 11 bases, 21 bases remained unmatched. CDR3 length equals 16 residues. Germline assignment: CDR1 MNHNS and CDR2 SASEGT. Written as DNA, the CDR3 is TGTGCCAGCGGAGGGGTGGAGGGGACAGCGGTACGCGCCATATATTTT. Its protein product is CASGGVEGTAVRAIYF.

The rearrangement uses TRBV7-8 and TRBJ2-3, with D perhaps matching TRBD1 or TRBD2 (6 bases each). The V end was cut by 5 bases, the J end by 1 base, with 19 bases between. CDR1 and CDR2 (germline): SGHVS, FQNEAQ. The CDR3 is 17 residues long. Here the CDR3 DNA reads TGTGCCAGCAGCCAGGGATTTCGGAGGGGGGGCACAGATACGCAGTATTTT. Protein: CASSQGFRRGGTDTQYF.

This sequence joins TRBV25-1 and TRBJ1-1; a possible D gene is TRBD1 (6 bases). Germline lookup yields CDR1 MGHDK and CDR2 SYGVNS. This CDR3 is built from 14 residues. Trimming removed 7 bases at V and 3 bases at J, with 15 bases between. The CDR3 is CASTQGPRDTEAFF. The CDR3 nucleotides read TGTGCCAGCACGCAGGGGCCGAGGGACACTGAAGCTTTCTTT.

The CDR3 nucleotides read TGTGCCAGCAGCCACCCGGGACAGGGGTACCTCCAGGGGCAAGAGACCCAGTACTTC. Its translation: CASSHPGQGYLQGQETQYF. The chain joins TRBV14 to TRBJ2-5, with TRBD1 matching 10 bases. CDR1 SGHDN and CDR2 FVKESK come from the germline V gene. The V segment lost 3 bases and the J segment 2 bases; nucleotides outside the gene matches: 15. The CDR3 spans 19 residues. Based on the CDR3 plus reference TRBV14 and TRBJ2-5, the full variable domain is EAGVTQFPSHSVIEKGQTVTLRCDPISGHDNLYWYRRVMGKEIKFLLHFVKESKQDESGMPNNRFLAERTGGTYSTLKVQPAELEDSGVYFCASSHPGQGYLQGQETQYFGPGTRLLVL.

V is TRBV5-1 and J is TRBJ2-1; 11 nucleotides agree with TRBD2. This CDR3 has 17 amino acids. Germline V lookup: CDR1 SGHRS, CDR2 YFSETQ. The junction had 5 bases not matched to a gene; V was cut back by 3 bases and J by 0 bases. The CDR3 DNA follows: TGCGCCAGCAGCTCCGGGACTAGCGGCTTCTCCTACAATGAGCAGTTCTTC. This sequence encodes CASSSGTSGFSYNEQFF.

The chain uses TRBV11-2 and TRBJ1-5; perhaps TRBD1 as D (6 bases). In germline, CDR1 is SGHAT, CDR2 FQNNGV. Trimming cost V 1 base and J 3 bases, with 19 bases left between them. The CDR3 sequence is 18 residues long. CDR3 amino acids: CASSLVGSHRVVNQPQHF. In DNA, the CDR3 is TGTGCCAGCAGCTTAGTTGGGTCCCACAGGGTGGTCAATCAGCCCCAGCATTTT. Full variable domain (remainder filled in from reference TRBV11-2 and TRBJ1-5): EAGVAQSPRYKIIEKRQSVAFWCNPISGHATLYWYQQILGQGPKLLIQFQNNGVVDDSQLPKDRFSAERLKGVDSTLKIQPAKLEDSAVYLCASSLVGSHRVVNQPQHFGDGTRLSIL.

The V call is TRBV20-1, the J call TRBJ2-3, with TRBD2 identical over 10 bases. CDR3 size: 16 residues. The germline gives CDR1 DFQATT, CDR2 SNEGSKA (reference sequence). After removal of 5 bases from V and 3 bases from J, the junction contained 11 bases not matched to a gene. The CDR3 DNA sequence: TGCAGTGCTTCCTTCCGACTAGCGGGTGATACAGATACGCAGTATTTT. Translation: CSASFRLAGDTDTQYF.

The V gene is TRBV30, the J gene TRBJ2-4; tentatively, D is TRBD1 (6 bases). Trimming pared 2 bases from V and 8 bases from J, leaving 13 bases between. CDR1 and CDR2 from the germline V gene are GTSNPN and SVGIG (reference sequence). CDR3 length: 13 amino acids. This chain's CDR3 is CAWSRAEGDIQYF. The CDR3 bases are TGTGCCTGGAGTAGGGCAGAGGGGGACATTCAGTACTTC.

At least ten counts were recorded for this clonotype. The chain carries TRBV6-5 and TRBJ2-7, with D perhaps matching TRBD2 (7 bases). There are 13 residues in the CDR3. The ends were cut back, 10 bases at V and 11 bases at J, with 24 bases in the middle. Germline assignment: CDR1 MNHEY and CDR2 SVGAGI. CDR3 nucleotide sequence: TGTGCCACTCGCCCGGGGGGCTCTTATATGGAGTACTTC. It specifies CATRPGGSYMEYF.

This clonotype was seen a handful of times. The chain joins TRBV12-3 or TRBV12-4 to TRBJ2-2; D not certain. With 2 bases removed from V and 4 bases from J, the gap between germline ends came to 2 bases. The CDR3 totals 12 residues. The CDR3 loop reads CASSLFTGELFF. The CDR3 nucleotides read TGTGCCAGCAGTTTATTCACCGGGGAGCTGTTTTTT.

The chain uses TRBV7-2 and TRBJ1-1, with D perhaps matching TRBD1 (5 bases). The CDR3 consists of 14 residues. V was cut by 3 bases and J by 3 bases, with 11 bases left in between. The germline V gene has CDR1 SGHTA and CDR2 FQGNSA. The CDR3 bases are TGTGCCAGCAGCTTGGGGGGGACCTACACTGAAGCTTTCTTT. Encoded protein: CASSLGGTYTEAFF.